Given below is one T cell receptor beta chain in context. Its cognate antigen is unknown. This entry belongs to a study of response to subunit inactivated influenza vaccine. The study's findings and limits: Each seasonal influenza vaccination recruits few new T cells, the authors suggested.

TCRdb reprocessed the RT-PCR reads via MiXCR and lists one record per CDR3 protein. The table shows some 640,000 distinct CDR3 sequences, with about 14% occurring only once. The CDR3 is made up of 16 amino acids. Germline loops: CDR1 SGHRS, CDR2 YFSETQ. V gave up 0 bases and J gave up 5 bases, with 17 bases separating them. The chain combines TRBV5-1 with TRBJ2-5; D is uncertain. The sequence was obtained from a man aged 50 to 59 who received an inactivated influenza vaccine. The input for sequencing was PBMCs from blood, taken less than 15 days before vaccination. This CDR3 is CASSLAGKGTTETQYF. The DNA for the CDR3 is TGCGCCAGCAGCTTGGCCGGAAAGGGAACGACGGAGACCCAGTACTTC. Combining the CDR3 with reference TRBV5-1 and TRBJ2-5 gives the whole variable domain KAGVTQTPRYLIKTRGQQVTLSCSPISGHRSVSWYQQTPGQGLQFLFEYFSETQRNKGNFPGRFSGRQFSNSRSEMNVSTLELGDSALYLCASSLAGKGTTETQYFGPGTRLLVL.